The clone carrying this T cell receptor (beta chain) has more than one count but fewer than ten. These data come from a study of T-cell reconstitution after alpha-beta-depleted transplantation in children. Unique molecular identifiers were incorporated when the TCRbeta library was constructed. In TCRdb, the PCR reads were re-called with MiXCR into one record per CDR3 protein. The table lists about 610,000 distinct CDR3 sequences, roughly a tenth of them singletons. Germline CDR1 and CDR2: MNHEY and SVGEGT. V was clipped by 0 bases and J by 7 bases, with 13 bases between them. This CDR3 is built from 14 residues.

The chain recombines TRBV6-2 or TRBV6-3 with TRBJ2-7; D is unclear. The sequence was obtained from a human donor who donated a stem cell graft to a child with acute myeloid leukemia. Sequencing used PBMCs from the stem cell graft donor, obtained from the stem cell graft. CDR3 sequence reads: CASSYSVGFPEQYF. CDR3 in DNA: TGTGCCAGCAGTTACTCGGTTGGCTTCCCTGAGCAGTACTTC.